The sequence of this TCR beta chain was determined in a study of identical twins. This CDR3 is 15 amino acids long. The germline V gene has CDR1 SEHNR and CDR2 FQNEAQ (reference sequence). J gave up 5 bases and V 3 bases, and 6 bases lay outside the gene matches. TCRdb independently ran MiXCR on the 5' RACE reads; one entry per CDR3 protein. The table lists 200,000 to 250,000 distinct CDR3 sequences, 11% to 15% of them singletons. This clonotype was seen more than once but under ten times. The chain uses TRBV7-9 and TRBJ2-5; TRBD1 matches at 10 bases. This clonotype was obtained from a young woman in good health. The sample consisted of memory (CD45RO+) T cells sorted from blood. The CDR3 nucleotides are TGTGCCAGCAGCTTGGGGACAGGGGAGTCGGAGACCCAGTACTTC. As protein: CASSLGTGESETQYF.